The clone carrying this T cell receptor (beta chain) showed up just a few times. Its antigen is not identified. Given the absence of the conserved phenylalanine or tryptophan at the CDR3 end, a read error is likely. The data are from a study of CD8+CD57+ T cells in acquired aplastic anemia. Study-level background: CD4+ cell libraries from healthy donors averaged about 11 million reads.

Template material for TCR beta VDJ and CDR3 profiling consisted of genomic DNA. TCRdb reprocessed the reads with MiXCR, giving one entry per CDR3 protein. The data contain about 190,000 distinct CDR3 sequences, 50% to 55% of them singletons. Study-wide points: Patients and controls shared over 25 CD8+ CDR3 sequences.

The CDR3 extends over 12 amino acids. Germline V gene sequence: CDR1 MGHDK, CDR2 SYGVNS. Trimming cost V 6 bases and J 7 bases; bases outside gene matches: 5. Sequencing was carried out using sorted CD4+, CD8+, or CD8+CD57+ T cells (not recorded which) from PBMCs. The V and J genes are TRBV25-1 and TRBJ1-1; 7 bases fit TRBD1. This TCR came from a human donor in good health, serving as a control. Written as DNA, the CDR3 is TGTGCCAGCAGGTATCAGGGGGATGAAGCTTTCTCT. Its protein is CASRYQGDEAFS.